A selection of T cell receptor beta chains follows, all from one sample in a study of blood T cell repertoires in COVID-19. The data were produced by immunoSEQ multiplex PCR, yet TCRdb's version contains in-frame clones alone and is incomplete. The sample carries some 380,000 clones, more than 70% recorded once. The specimen was PBMCs or T cells enriched from blood (not recorded which). All receptors derive from a man under 40 who had recovered from COVID-19. Each CDR3 is given with its conserved first and last residue. Each record gives: D gene, clone size, J gene, V gene, CDR3 DNA, CDR3 protein. D genes are given only for firm matches. Clone sizes are given selectively: once, few, many, or a class where the clone is expanded.

d_gene: -
abundance: -
j_gene: TRBJ1-4
v_gene: TRBV19
CDR3nt: TGTGCCAGTATGGAGGCAACTAATGAAAAACTGTTTTTT
CDR3aa: CASMEATNEKLFF

d_gene: -
abundance: -
j_gene: TRBJ1-1
v_gene: TRBV5-4
CDR3nt: TGTGCCAGCAGACGTGGACAAAACGAAAGAGACACTGAAGCTTTCTTT
CDR3aa: CASRRGQNERDTEAFF

d_gene: -
abundance: -
j_gene: TRBJ2-1
v_gene: TRBV5-1
CDR3nt: TGCGCCAGCACTCAGGGGACCTACAATGAGCAGTTCTTC
CDR3aa: CASTQGTYNEQFF

d_gene: -
abundance: -
j_gene: TRBJ1-5
v_gene: TRBV2
CDR3nt: TGTGCCAGTGGGAGGGACATTAGCAATCAGCCCCAGCATTTT
CDR3aa: CASGRDISNQPQHF

d_gene: -
abundance: -
j_gene: TRBJ2-7
v_gene: TRBV18
CDR3nt: TGTGCCAGCTCACGTGCCGGTGCCACTACCGAGCAGTACTTC
CDR3aa: CASSRAGATTEQYF

d_gene: TRBD1
abundance: -
j_gene: TRBJ1-1
v_gene: TRBV5-1
CDR3nt: TGCGCCAGCAGCTGGGGACAGGTGAACACTGAAGCTTTCTTT
CDR3aa: CASSWGQVNTEAFF

d_gene: -
abundance: -
j_gene: TRBJ1-1
v_gene: TRBV6-5
CDR3nt: TGTGCCAGCAGCCATTCTGGGGGGAGGAACACTGAAGCTTTCTTT
CDR3aa: CASSHSGGRNTEAFF

d_gene: TRBD1
abundance: -
j_gene: TRBJ1-5
v_gene: TRBV29-1
CDR3nt: TGCAGCGTTAAGACAGGGGGCAATCAGCCCCAGCATTTT
CDR3aa: CSVKTGGNQPQHF

d_gene: -
abundance: -
j_gene: TRBJ2-1
v_gene: TRBV7-9
CDR3nt: TGTGCCAGCAGCCCAACTAGGACCTACAATGAGCAGTTCTTC
CDR3aa: CASSPTRTYNEQFF

d_gene: TRBD1
abundance: -
j_gene: TRBJ1-5
v_gene: TRBV28
CDR3nt: TGTGCCAGCAGTTTATCTGGCAGGGGGAGAATAAGCAATCAGCCCCAGCATTTT
CDR3aa: CASSLSGRGRISNQPQHF

d_gene: TRBD1
abundance: -
j_gene: TRBJ1-1
v_gene: TRBV7-6
CDR3nt: TGTGCCAGCAGCTCGGGACAGTTCACTGAAGCTTTCTTT
CDR3aa: CASSSGQFTEAFF

d_gene: TRBD1
abundance: -
j_gene: TRBJ1-2
v_gene: TRBV29-1
CDR3nt: TGCAGCGTTGATGGCTCGGGACAGGGGGCGCGAGGCTACACCTTC
CDR3aa: CSVDGSGQGARGYTF

d_gene: -
abundance: -
j_gene: TRBJ1-6
v_gene: TRBV7-9
CDR3nt: TGTGCCAGCAGCTTAGATGGGACTAGCGGATCACCCCTCCACTTT
CDR3aa: CASSLDGTSGSPLHF

d_gene: -
abundance: -
j_gene: TRBJ1-4
v_gene: TRBV25-1
CDR3nt: TGTGGGTCCTCAGGCAGGGCTAATGAAAAACTGTTTTTT
CDR3aa: CGSSGRANEKLFF

d_gene: TRBD1
abundance: -
j_gene: TRBJ2-3
v_gene: TRBV6-6
CDR3nt: TGTGCCAGCAGTTACTCGGGGACAGGGGGCACAGATACGCAGTATTTT
CDR3aa: CASSYSGTGGTDTQYF

d_gene: TRBD1
abundance: -
j_gene: TRBJ1-1
v_gene: TRBV5-4
CDR3nt: TGTGCCAGCAGCTTACCACAGGGGCCTTCCACTGAAGCTTTCTTT
CDR3aa: CASSLPQGPSTEAFF

d_gene: -
abundance: once
j_gene: TRBJ1-6
v_gene: TRBV27
CDR3nt: TGTGCCAGCAGTTTAGCCCTAGGCGGGGGCGGTTATAATTCACCCCTCCACTTT
CDR3aa: CASSLALGGGGYNSPLHF

d_gene: -
abundance: -
j_gene: TRBJ1-5
v_gene: TRBV12-3/TRBV12-4
CDR3nt: TGTGCCAGCAGTCAGGGTCACCAGCCCCAGCATTTT
CDR3aa: CASSQGHQPQHF

d_gene: -
abundance: -
j_gene: TRBJ2-7
v_gene: TRBV14
CDR3nt: TGTGCCAGCAGGACTCCCCGGGACATCTACGAGCAGTACTTC
CDR3aa: CASRTPRDIYEQYF

d_gene: -
abundance: -
j_gene: TRBJ1-4
v_gene: TRBV2
CDR3nt: TGTGCCAGCAGAGAACAGGGTTCTGATGAAAAACTGTTTTTT
CDR3aa: CASREQGSDEKLFF

d_gene: -
abundance: -
j_gene: TRBJ2-1
v_gene: TRBV7-3
CDR3nt: TGTGCCAGCAGCTCACCTGCCGGGACAAAGCAGTTCTTC
CDR3aa: CASSSPAGTKQFF

d_gene: -
abundance: -
j_gene: TRBJ1-3
v_gene: TRBV30
CDR3nt: TGTGCCTGGAGTGTGGAGGGGCGAATCTCTGGAAACACCATATATTTT
CDR3aa: CAWSVEGRISGNTIYF

d_gene: -
abundance: -
j_gene: TRBJ1-6
v_gene: TRBV4-1
CDR3nt: TGCGCCAGCAGCCAAGAAGCCTCGGGGAGATCCTCACGAAATTCACCCCTCCACTTT
CDR3aa: CASSQEASGRSSRNSPLHF